This entry lists 21 T cell receptor beta chains sequenced from one sample in a study of blood T cell repertoires in COVID-19. TCRdb keeps only in-frame clones here, not all; method: immunoSEQ multiplex PCR. The data show roughly 290,000 clones, with approximately 88% seen just once and about 1.8% held by the top ten. The material sequenced was PBMCs or T cells enriched from blood (not recorded which). The source of these receptors is a woman in her thirties or forties who had recovered from COVID-19.

This chain uses TRBV5-1 with TRBJ1-2, with no clear D. The CDR3 covers 15 residues. The V end was cut by 2 bases, the J end by 4 bases, with 15 bases between. In germline, CDR1 is SGHRS, CDR2 YFSETQ. Here the CDR3 DNA reads TGCGCCAGCAGCTTTCTACTTGGGCCAGCCTATGGCTACACCTTC. It codes for CASSFLLGPAYGYTF.

Here the CDR3 reads CAWRQGRSGNTIYF. CDR3 nucleotides: TGTGCCTGGAGACAGGGCAGATCTGGAAACACCATATATTTT. The gene calls are TRBV30 and TRBJ1-3, with D tentatively TRBD1 (6 bases). Germline CDR1 is GTSNPN and CDR2 is SVGIG (reference sequence). The CDR3 has 14 residues. The ends were cut back, 3 bases at V and 1 base at J, with 10 bases in the middle.

The rearrangement uses TRBV3-1 (or the pseudogene TRBV3-2) and TRBJ2-1, with TRBD2 identical over 12 bases. V gave up 4 bases and J gave up 6 bases; unmatched junction bases: 4. The CDR3 has 15 residues. Per germline, CDR1 LGHDT and CDR2 YNNKEL (reference sequence). The CDR3 loop is CASSRRTSGINEQFF. Here the CDR3 DNA reads TGTGCCAGCAGCCGCCGGACTAGCGGGATCAATGAGCAGTTCTTC.

This clone was found once. The rearrangement links TRBV20-1 to TRBJ1-2; D perhaps matches TRBD1 (5 bases). V lost 3 bases, J lost 8 bases, and 10 bases lay in between. The germline gives CDR1 DFQATT, CDR2 SNEGSKA (reference sequence). The CDR3 extends over 11 amino acids. The CDR3 protein is CSASGGYGYTF. The CDR3 bases are TGCAGTGCTAGCGGGGGATACGGCTACACCTTC.

V gene TRBV6-5 combines with J gene TRBJ1-6; the D is unclear. This CDR3 has 14 amino acids. V lost 6 bases, J lost 8 bases, and 14 bases lay in between. CDR1 and CDR2 from the germline V gene are MNHEY and SVGAGI. This CDR3 reads CASSRRSEDSPLHF. DNA of the CDR3: TGTGCCAGCAGCCGCAGATCTGAAGATTCACCCCTCCACTTT.

The chain has TRBV9 and TRBJ2-7; D ambiguous. This CDR3 has 13 residues. Trimming removed 1 base at V and 3 bases at J, with 8 bases between. Germline values: CDR1 SGDLS, CDR2 YYNGEE. The CDR3 DNA follows: TGTGCCAGCAGCGTAAACCCCAGCTACGAGCAGTACTTC. It is translated as CASSVNPSYEQYF.

The V call is TRBV1, the J call TRBJ1-2. TRBV1 is shown as a pseudogene. This CDR3 is built from 21 residues. CDR3 in DNA: TGCACCAGCAGCCAAGAGACCGACCCCACGGGGGAGGGTTTGGGTAACTATGGCTACACCTTC. It yields the protein CTSSQETDPTGEGLGNYGYTF.

This chain joins TRBV19 and TRBJ1-3; no definite D call. The V and J ends lost 7 bases and 5 bases respectively, with 21 bases between them. In germline, CDR1 is LNHDA, CDR2 SQIVND (reference sequence). The CDR3 has 16 residues. CDR3 DNA sequence: TGTGCCAGTACCAAAGCGGGGAGGCAGGACCGAAACACCATATATTTT. Translation gives CASTKAGRQDRNTIYF.

This rearrangement joins TRBV3-1 (or the pseudogene TRBV3-2) to TRBJ1-3, with a possible D match to TRBD1 (5 bases). V was cut by 5 bases and J by 0 bases, with 17 bases left in between. The CDR3 spans 17 residues. CDR1 LGHDT and CDR2 YNNKEL come from the germline V gene (reference sequence). DNA of the CDR3: TGTGCCAGCAGCTCTCACGAGCGGGGGTCCTCTGGAAACACCATATATTTT. Protein product: CASSSHERGSSGNTIYF.

V and J are TRBV6-6 and TRBJ1-5, with D possibly being TRBD1 (6 bases). CDR3 length: 14 residues. Germline V CDR1 and CDR2: MNHNY, SVGAGI (reference sequence). V lost 2 bases and J lost 6, with 11 bases in between. The CDR3 bases are TGTGCCAGCAGTTACACGGGGGGCGGTCAGCCCCAGCATTTT. Protein: CASSYTGGGQPQHF.

The rearrangement uses TRBV7-3 and TRBJ2-7; TRBD1 aligns across 7 bases. Germline V lookup: CDR1 SGHTA, CDR2 FQGTGA. The CDR3 has 21 amino acids. V gave up 7 bases and J gave up 3 bases; unmatched junction bases: 30. The CDR3 bases are TGTGCCAGCATCTCCGGGACAGAGACCGCCTTAGGCGTTCGGAGAGACTACGAGCAGTACTTC. Translating it yields CASISGTETALGVRRDYEQYF.

The chain is built from TRBV19 and TRBJ2-1; D may be TRBD1 (6 bases). This CDR3 is 14 amino acids long. The germline V and J ends were trimmed by 6 bases and 8 bases, with 17 bases remaining between them. CDR1 is LNHDA and CDR2 is SQIVND in the germline V gene (reference sequence). The CDR3 coding sequence is TGTGCCAGTAGCACAGACAGGTTTTCCCATGAGCAGTTCTTC. It is translated as CASSTDRFSHEQFF.

The chain carries TRBV3-1 (or the pseudogene TRBV3-2) and TRBJ1-5; 11 nucleotides align to TRBD1. Germline values: CDR1 LGHDT, CDR2 YNNKEL (reference sequence). The CDR3 extends over 16 amino acids. The trim removed 1 base at V and 6 bases at J, leaving 5 bases unmatched. CDR3: CASSQGGQGAGQPQHF. The CDR3 DNA is TGTGCCAGCAGCCAAGGAGGACAGGGGGCGGGTCAGCCCCAGCATTTT.

The rearrangement links TRBV5-1 to TRBJ1-2; D is unclear. V dropped 4 bases and J dropped 8 bases, with 15 bases sitting between them. Germline loops: CDR1 SGHRS, CDR2 YFSETQ. The CDR3 has 13 residues. CDR3 protein: CASSQSAGEGYTF. In nucleotides, the CDR3 is TGCGCCAGCAGCCAATCTGCCGGGGAAGGCTACACCTTC.

This clone appeared once. This sequence joins TRBV5-1 and TRBJ2-5; TRBD2 agrees at 7 bases. The V and J ends lost 6 bases and 2 bases, in that order; junction bases with no gene match: 10. CDR3 length: 15 residues. In germline, CDR1 is SGHRS, CDR2 YFSETQ. The CDR3 sequence: CASILRAGVQETQYF. The CDR3, as DNA: TGCGCCAGCATCCTGAGGGCGGGAGTTCAAGAGACCCAGTACTTC.

This sequence joins TRBV5-1 and TRBJ1-1; 10 nucleotides agree with TRBD1. The CDR3 is 17 residues long. From germline, CDR1 is SGHRS and CDR2 YFSETQ. Unmatched junction bases numbered 10, after V lost 0 bases and J lost 5 bases. The CDR3 loop reads CASSLEGVRTGGTEAFF. The CDR3 DNA reads TGCGCCAGCAGCTTGGAGGGTGTGAGGACAGGGGGGACTGAAGCTTTCTTT.

This chain links TRBV4-3 with TRBJ1-2, with a tentative D call TRBD1 (6 bases). The CDR3 runs 18 residues. Germline V CDR1 and CDR2: LGHNA, YSLEER. V lost 0 bases, J lost 3 bases, and 20 bases lay in between. The CDR3 DNA reads TGCGCCAGCAGCCAAGAGCCCCAGGGAATCAGGGGCGACTATGGCTACACCTTC. Residues: CASSQEPQGIRGDYGYTF.

The rearrangement uses TRBV3-1 (or the pseudogene TRBV3-2) and TRBJ1-2; the match to TRBD1 covers 10 bases. Germline CDR1 is LGHDT and CDR2 is YNNKEL (reference sequence). V was clipped by 2 bases and J by 4 bases; unmatched bases: 4. The CDR3 loop spans 15 amino acids. CDR3 protein: CASSQSGTGAYGYTF. CDR3 coding DNA: TGTGCCAGCAGCCAAAGCGGGACAGGGGCCTATGGCTACACCTTC.

The rearrangement links TRBV7-9 to TRBJ1-1; D remains ambiguous. This CDR3 has 12 residues. V lost 8 bases, J lost 4 bases, and 11 bases lay in between. Germline lookup yields CDR1 SEHNR and CDR2 FQNEAQ (reference sequence). CDR3 loop: CASSPGSTEAFF. In nucleotides, the CDR3 is TGTGCCAGCTCTCCCGGTAGCACTGAAGCTTTCTTT.

The J gene is TRBJ1-2, the V gene TRBV9, with TRBD1 as a possible D gene (5 bases). V lost 2 bases to trimming and J lost 5 bases, with 25 bases between them. This CDR3 is built from 18 residues. Per germline, CDR1 SGDLS and CDR2 YYNGEE. CDR3 sequence: CASSVDLFGPITGYGYTF. The DNA for the CDR3 is TGTGCCAGCAGCGTCGACCTATTCGGGCCGATAACAGGTTATGGCTACACCTTC.

The V call is TRBV10-3, the J call TRBJ1-1, with TRBD1 identical over 8 bases. V lost 3 bases to trimming and J lost 6 bases; unmatched junction nucleotides: 9. The germline gives CDR1 ENHRY, CDR2 SYGVKD. CDR3 length: 15 amino acids. CDR3 nucleotides: TGTGCCATCAGTGATCCCGGACAGGGAATGGCTGAAGCTTTCTTT. Its translation: CAISDPGQGMAEAFF.